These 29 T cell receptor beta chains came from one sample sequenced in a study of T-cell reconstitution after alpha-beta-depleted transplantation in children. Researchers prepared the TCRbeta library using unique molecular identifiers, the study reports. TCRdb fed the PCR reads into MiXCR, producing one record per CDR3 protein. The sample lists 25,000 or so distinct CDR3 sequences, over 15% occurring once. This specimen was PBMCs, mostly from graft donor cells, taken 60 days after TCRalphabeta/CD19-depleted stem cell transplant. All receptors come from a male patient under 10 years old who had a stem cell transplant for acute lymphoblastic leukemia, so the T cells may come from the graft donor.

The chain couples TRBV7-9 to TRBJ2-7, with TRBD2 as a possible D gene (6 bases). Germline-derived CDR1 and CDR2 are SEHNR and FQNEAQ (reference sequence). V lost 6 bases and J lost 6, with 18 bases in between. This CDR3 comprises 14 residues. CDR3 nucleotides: TGTGCCAGCAGTTACGGGACTTCAAACAGCGAGCAGTACTTC. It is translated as CASSYGTSNSEQYF.

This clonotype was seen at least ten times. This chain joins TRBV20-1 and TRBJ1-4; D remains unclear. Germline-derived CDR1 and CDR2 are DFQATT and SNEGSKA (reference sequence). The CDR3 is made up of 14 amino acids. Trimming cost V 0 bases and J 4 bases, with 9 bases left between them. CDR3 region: CSARDTDLNEKLFF. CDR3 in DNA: TGCAGTGCTAGAGATACGGACCTTAATGAAAAACTGTTTTTT.

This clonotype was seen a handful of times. CDR3 in amino acids: CASSFSGLDQPQHF. The CDR3 region has the DNA TGCGCCAGCAGCTTTTCAGGGCTGGATCAGCCCCAGCATTTT. The rearrangement links TRBV5-1 to TRBJ1-5, with a weak D call TRBD1 (5 bases). Germline assignment: CDR1 SGHRS and CDR2 YFSETQ. This CDR3 contains 14 residues. V shed 2 bases and J shed 5 bases, with 11 bases lying between them.

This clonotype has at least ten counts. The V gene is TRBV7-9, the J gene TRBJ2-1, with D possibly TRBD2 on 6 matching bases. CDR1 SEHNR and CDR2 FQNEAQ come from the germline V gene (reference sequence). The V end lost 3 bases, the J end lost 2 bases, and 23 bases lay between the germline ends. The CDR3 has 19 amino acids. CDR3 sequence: CASSFFRLEWDGTYNEQFF. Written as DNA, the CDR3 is TGTGCCAGCAGCTTCTTTCGACTAGAATGGGACGGGACCTACAATGAGCAGTTCTTC. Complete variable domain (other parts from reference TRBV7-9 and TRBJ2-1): DTGVSQNPRHKITKRGQNVTFRCDPISEHNRLYWYRQTLGQGPEFLTYFQNEAQLEKSRLLSDRFSAERPKGSFSTLEIQRTEQGDSAMYLCASSFFRLEWDGTYNEQFFGPGTRLTVL.

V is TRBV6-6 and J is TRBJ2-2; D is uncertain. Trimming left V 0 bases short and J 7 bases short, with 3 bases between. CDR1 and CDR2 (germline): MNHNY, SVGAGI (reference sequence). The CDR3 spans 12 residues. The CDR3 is CASSYSGGELFF. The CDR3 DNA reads TGTGCCAGCAGTTACTCTGGCGGGGAGCTGTTTTTT.

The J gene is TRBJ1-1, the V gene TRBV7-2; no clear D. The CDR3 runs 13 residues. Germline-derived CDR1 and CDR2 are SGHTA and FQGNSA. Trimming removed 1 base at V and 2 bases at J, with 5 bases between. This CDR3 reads CASSLGHNTEAFF. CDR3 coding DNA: TGTGCCAGCAGCTTAGGGCACAACACTGAAGCTTTCTTT.

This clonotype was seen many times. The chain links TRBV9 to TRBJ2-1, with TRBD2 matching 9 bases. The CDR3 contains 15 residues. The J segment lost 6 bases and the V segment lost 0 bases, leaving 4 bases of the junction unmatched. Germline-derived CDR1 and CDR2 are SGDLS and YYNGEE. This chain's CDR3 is CASSVATSGPNEQFF. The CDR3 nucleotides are TGTGCCAGCAGCGTAGCGACTAGCGGTCCCAATGAGCAGTTCTTC.

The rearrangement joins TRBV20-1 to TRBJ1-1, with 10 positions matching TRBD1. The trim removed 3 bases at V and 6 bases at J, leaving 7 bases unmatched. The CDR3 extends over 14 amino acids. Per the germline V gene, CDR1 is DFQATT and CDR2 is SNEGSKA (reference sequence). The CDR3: CSASNRDRGPEAFF. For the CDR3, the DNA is TGCAGTGCTAGCAACCGGGACAGGGGCCCTGAAGCTTTCTTT.

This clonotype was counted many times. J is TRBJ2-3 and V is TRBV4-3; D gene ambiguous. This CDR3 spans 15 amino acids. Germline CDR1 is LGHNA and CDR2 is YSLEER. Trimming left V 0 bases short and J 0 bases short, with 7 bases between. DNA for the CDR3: TGCGCCAGCAGCCAAGACAGTTTTAGCACAGATACGCAGTATTTT. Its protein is CASSQDSFSTDTQYF.

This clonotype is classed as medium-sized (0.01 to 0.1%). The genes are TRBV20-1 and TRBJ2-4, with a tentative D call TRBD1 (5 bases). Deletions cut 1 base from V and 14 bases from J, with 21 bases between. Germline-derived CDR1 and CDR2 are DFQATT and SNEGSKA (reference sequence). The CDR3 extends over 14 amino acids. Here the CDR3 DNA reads TGCAGTGCTAGAGTAGCCCAGGTCAAAGGGGTGGAGTACTTC. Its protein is CSARVAQVKGVEYF.

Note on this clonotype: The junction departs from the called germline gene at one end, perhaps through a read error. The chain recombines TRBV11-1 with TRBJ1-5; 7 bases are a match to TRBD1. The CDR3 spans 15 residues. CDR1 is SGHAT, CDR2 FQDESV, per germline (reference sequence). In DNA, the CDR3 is TGTGCCAGCAGTTTAGGGGGCTTGAGCAATCAGCCCCAGCATTTT. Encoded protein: CASSLGGLSNQPQHF.

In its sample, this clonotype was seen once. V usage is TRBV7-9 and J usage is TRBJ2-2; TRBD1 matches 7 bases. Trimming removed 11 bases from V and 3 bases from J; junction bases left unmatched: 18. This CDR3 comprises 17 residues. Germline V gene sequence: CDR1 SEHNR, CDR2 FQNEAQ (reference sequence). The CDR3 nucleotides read TGTGCCGGCTCCGACAGGGAAACGAAACTATACACCGGGGAGCTGTTTTTT. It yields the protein CAGSDRETKLYTGELFF.

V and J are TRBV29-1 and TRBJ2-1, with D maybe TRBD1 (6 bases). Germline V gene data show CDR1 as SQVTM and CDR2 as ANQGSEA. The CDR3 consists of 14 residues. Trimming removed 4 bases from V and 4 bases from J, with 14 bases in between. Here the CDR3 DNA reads TGCAGCGTTGCAGTTGGGACAAGGTACAATGAGCAGTTCTTC. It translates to CSVAVGTRYNEQFF.

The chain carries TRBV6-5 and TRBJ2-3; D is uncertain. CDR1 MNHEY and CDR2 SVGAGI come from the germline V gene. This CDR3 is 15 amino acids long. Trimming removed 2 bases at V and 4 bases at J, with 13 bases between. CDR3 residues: CASSYDSTTADTQYF. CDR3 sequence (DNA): TGTGCCAGCAGTTACGATAGTACTACCGCAGATACGCAGTATTTT.

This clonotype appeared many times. The CDR3 spells CASSLGASGQETQYF. The CDR3 nucleotides are TGTGCCAGCAGTTTAGGGGCAAGCGGACAAGAGACCCAGTACTTC. The V call is TRBV6-5, the J call TRBJ2-5, with D perhaps assigned TRBD1 or TRBD2 (5 bases each). The germline gives CDR1 MNHEY, CDR2 SVGAGI. The V end was cut by 4 bases, the J end by 2 bases, with 14 bases between. This CDR3 contains 15 residues.

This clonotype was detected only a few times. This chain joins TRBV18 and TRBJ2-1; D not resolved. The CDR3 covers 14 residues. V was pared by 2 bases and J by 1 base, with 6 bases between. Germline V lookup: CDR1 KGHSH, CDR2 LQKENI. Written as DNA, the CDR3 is TGTGCCAGCTCACCAAGAGAATCCTACAATGAGCAGTTCTTC. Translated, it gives CASSPRESYNEQFF.

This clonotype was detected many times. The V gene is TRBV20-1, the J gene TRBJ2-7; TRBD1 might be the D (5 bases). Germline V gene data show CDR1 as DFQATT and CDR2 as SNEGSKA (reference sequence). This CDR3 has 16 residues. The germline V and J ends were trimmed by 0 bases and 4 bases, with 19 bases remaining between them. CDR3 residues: CSARELVDPGAYEQYF. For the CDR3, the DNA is TGCAGTGCTAGAGAGCTGGTTGACCCTGGGGCGTACGAGCAGTACTTC.

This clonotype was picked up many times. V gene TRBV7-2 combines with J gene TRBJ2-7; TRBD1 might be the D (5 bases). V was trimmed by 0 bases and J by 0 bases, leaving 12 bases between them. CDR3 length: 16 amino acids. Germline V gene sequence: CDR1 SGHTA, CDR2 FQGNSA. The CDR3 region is CASSLAVGPSSYEQYF. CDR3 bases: TGTGCCAGCAGCTTAGCGGTGGGGCCGAGCTCCTACGAGCAGTACTTC.

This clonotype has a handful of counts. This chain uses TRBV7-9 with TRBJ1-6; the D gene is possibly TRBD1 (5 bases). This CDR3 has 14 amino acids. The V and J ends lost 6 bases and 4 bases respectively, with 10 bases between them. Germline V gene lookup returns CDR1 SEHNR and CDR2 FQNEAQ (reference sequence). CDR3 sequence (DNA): TGTGCCAGCAGACCGGGGGGTTATAATTCACCCCTCCACTTT. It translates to CASRPGGYNSPLHF.

The CDR3 bases are TGTGCCAGTAGTATAGATCGGAACTCCTACAATGAGCAGTTCTTC. Translated, it gives CASSIDRNSYNEQFF. V and J are TRBV19 and TRBJ2-1, with D hard to call. This CDR3 contains 15 residues. Trimming removed 0 bases from V and 0 bases from J, with 6 bases in between. Germline CDR1 and CDR2: LNHDA and SQIVND (reference sequence).

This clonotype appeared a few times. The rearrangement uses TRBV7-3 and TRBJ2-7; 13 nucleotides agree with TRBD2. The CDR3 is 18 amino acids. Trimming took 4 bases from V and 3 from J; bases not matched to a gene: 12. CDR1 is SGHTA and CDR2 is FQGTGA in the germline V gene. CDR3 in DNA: TGTGCCAGCAGCTCCCGGACTAGCGGGAGTACGATACACTACGAGCAGTACTTC. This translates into CASSSRTSGSTIHYEQYF. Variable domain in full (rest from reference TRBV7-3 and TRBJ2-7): GAGVSQTPSNKVTEKGKYVELRCDPISGHTALYWYRQSLGQGPEFLIYFQGTGAADDSGLPNDRFFAVRPEGSVSTLKIQRTERGDSAVYLCASSSRTSGSTIHYEQYFGPGTRLTVT.

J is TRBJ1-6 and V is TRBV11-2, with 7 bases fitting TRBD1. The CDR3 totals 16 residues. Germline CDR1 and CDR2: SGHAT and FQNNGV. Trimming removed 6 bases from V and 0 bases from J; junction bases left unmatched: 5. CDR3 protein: CASRTTGDSYNSPLHF. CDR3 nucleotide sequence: TGTGCCAGCAGGACCACAGGGGACTCCTATAATTCACCCCTCCACTTT.

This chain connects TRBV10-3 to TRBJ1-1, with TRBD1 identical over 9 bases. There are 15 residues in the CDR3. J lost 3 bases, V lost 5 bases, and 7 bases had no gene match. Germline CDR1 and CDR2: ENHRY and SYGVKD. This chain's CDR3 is CAISQQGARDTEAFF. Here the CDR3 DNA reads TGTGCCATCAGTCAACAGGGGGCTCGTGACACTGAAGCTTTCTTT.

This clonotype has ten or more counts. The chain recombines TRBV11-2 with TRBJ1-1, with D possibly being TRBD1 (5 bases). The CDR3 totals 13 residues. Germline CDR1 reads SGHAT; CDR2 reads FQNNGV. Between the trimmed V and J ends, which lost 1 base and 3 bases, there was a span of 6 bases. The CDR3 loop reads CASSLVGDTEAFF. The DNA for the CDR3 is TGTGCCAGCAGCTTAGTAGGGGACACTGAAGCTTTCTTT. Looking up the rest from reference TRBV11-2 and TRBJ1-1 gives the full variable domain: EAGVAQSPRYKIIEKRQSVAFWCNPISGHATLYWYQQILGQGPKLLIQFQNNGVVDDSQLPKDRFSAERLKGVDSTLKIQPAKLEDSAVYLCASSLVGDTEAFFGQGTRLTVV.

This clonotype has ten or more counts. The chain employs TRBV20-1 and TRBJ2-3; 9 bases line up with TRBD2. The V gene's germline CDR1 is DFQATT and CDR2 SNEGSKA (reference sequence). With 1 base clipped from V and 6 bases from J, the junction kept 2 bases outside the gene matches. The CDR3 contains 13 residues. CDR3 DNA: TGCAGTGCTAGAGCTAGCGGGGTCGATACGCAGTATTTT. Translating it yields CSARASGVDTQYF.

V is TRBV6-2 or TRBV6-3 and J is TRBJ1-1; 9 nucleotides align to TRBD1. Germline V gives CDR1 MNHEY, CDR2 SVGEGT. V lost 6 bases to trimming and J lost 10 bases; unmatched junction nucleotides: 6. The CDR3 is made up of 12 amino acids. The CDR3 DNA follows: TGTGCCAGCAGCCAAGGGGGACAGGGAGCTTTCTTT. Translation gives CASSQGGQGAFF.

The CDR3 coding sequence is TGTGCCAGCAGTCGTTTTGGGACAAAGGACAACGTCCTGACTTTC. Protein sequence: CASSRFGTKDNVLTF. This chain uses TRBV6-1 with TRBJ2-6; possible D gene TRBD1, 6 bases. CDR3 length: 15 amino acids. Germline CDR1 and CDR2: MNHNS and SASEGT. V lost 5 bases to trimming and J lost 9 bases, with 17 bases between them.

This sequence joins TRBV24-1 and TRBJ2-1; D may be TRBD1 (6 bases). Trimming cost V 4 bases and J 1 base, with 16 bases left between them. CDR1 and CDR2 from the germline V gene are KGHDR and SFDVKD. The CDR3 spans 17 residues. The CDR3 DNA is TGTGCCACCAGTGACATAGGGGGAGCAGAATCCTACAATGAGCAGTTCTTC. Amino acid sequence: CATSDIGGAESYNEQFF.

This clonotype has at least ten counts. CDR3 loop: CSTTSLSTAFYEQYF. DNA of the CDR3: TGCAGTACAACTTCCCTATCGACAGCCTTCTACGAGCAGTACTTC. V gene TRBV20-1 combines with J gene TRBJ2-7, with D possibly TRBD1 on 5 matching bases. Germline assignment: CDR1 DFQATT and CDR2 SNEGSKA (reference sequence). This CDR3 is built from 15 residues. V shed 8 bases and J shed 3 bases, with 23 bases lying between them.